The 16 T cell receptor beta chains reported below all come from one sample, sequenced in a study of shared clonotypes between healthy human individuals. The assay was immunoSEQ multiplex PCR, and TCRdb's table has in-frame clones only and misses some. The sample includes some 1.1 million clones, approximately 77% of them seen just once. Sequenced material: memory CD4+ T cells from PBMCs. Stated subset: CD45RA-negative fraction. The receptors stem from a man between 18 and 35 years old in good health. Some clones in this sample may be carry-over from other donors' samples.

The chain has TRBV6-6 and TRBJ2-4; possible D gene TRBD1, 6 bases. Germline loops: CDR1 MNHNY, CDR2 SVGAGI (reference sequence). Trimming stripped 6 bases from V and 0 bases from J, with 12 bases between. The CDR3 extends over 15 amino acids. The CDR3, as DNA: TGTGCCAGCAGACAGGGCGAAATAGCCAAAAACATTCAGTACTTC. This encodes CASRQGEIAKNIQYF.

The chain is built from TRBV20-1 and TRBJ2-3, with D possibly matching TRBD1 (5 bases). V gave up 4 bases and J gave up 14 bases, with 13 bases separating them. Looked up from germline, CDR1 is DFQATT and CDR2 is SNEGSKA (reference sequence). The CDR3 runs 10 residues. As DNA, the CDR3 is TGCAGTGCTACGCAGGGAATAGGGTATTTT. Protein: CSATQGIGYF.

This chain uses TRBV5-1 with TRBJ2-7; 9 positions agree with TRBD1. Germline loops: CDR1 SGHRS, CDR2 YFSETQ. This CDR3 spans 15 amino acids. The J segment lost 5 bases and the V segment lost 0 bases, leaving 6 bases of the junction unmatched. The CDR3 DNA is TGCGCCAGCAGCTTGGTGGGACAGGGTCCTAACGAGCAGTACTTC. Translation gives CASSLVGQGPNEQYF. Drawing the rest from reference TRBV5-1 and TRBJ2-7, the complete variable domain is KAGVTQTPRYLIKTRGQQVTLSCSPISGHRSVSWYQQTPGQGLQFLFEYFSETQRNKGNFPGRFSGRQFSNSRSEMNVSTLELGDSALYLCASSLVGQGPNEQYFGPGTRLTVT.

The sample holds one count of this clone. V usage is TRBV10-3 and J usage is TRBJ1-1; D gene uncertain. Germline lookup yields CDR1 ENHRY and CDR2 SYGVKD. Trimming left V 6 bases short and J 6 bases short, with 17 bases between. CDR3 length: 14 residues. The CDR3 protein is CAISSYGVPPEAFF. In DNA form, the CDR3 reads TGTGCCATCAGCAGTTACGGGGTTCCCCCTGAAGCTTTCTTT.

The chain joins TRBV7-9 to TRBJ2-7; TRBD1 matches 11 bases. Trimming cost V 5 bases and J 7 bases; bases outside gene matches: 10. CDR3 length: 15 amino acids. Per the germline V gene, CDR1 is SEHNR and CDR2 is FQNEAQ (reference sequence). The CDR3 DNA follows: TGTGCCAGCAGCCATACGGGACAGGGGGAACGAGAGCAGTACTTC. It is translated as CASSHTGQGEREQYF.

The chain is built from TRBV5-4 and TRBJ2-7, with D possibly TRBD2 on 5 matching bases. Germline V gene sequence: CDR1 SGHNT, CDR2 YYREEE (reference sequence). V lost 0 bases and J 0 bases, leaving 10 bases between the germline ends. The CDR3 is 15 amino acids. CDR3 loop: CASSLASFSSYEQYF. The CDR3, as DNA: TGTGCCAGCAGCTTGGCTAGCTTTAGCTCCTACGAGCAGTACTTC.

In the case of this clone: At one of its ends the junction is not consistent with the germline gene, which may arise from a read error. The CDR3 loop reads CTSSRNRYNEQFF. CDR3 coding DNA: TGTACCAGCAGCCGGAACAGGTACAATGAGCAGTTCTTC. The chain carries TRBV7-7 and TRBJ2-1, with D maybe TRBD1 (5 bases). This CDR3 contains 13 residues. Germline CDR1 SSHAT, CDR2 FNYEAQ (reference sequence).

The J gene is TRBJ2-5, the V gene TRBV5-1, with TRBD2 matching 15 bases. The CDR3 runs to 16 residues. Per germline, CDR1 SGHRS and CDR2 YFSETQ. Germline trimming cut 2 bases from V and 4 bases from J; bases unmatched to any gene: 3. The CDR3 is CASSLGTSGRLETQYF. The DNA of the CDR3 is TGCGCCAGCAGCTTAGGGACTAGCGGGAGGTTAGAGACCCAGTACTTC.

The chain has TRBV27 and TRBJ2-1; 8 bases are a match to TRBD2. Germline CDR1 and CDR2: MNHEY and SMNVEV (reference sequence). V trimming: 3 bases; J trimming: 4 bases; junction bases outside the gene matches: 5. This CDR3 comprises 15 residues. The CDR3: CASSLRSGSYNEQFF. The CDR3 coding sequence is TGTGCCAGCAGTTTGCGAAGCGGGAGTTACAATGAGCAGTTCTTC.

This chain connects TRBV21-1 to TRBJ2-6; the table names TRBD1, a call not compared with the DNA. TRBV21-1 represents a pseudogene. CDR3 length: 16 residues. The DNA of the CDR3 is TGTGCCAGTCCGGGACAGGGGGCATCTGGGGCCAACGTCCTGACTTTC. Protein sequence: CASPGQGASGANVLTF.

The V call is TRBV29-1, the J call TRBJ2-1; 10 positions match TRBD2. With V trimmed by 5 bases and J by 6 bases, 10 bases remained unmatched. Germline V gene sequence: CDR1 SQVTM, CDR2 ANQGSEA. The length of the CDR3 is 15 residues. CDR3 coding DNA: TGCAGCGTTTCTTTAGCGGGAGGTTTTGTCAATGAGCAGTTCTTC. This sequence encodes CSVSLAGGFVNEQFF.

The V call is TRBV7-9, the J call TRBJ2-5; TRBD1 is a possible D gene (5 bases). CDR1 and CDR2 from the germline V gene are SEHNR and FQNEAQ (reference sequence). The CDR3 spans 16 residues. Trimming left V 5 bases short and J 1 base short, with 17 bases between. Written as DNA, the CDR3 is TGTGCCAGCAGCCTAGGCGACAGCCGAGGCCAAGAGACCCAGTACTTC. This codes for CASSLGDSRGQETQYF. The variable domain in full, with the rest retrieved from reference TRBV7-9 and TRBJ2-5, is DTGVSQNPRHKITKRGQNVTFRCDPISEHNRLYWYRQTLGQGPEFLTYFQNEAQLEKSRLLSDRFSAERPKGSFSTLEIQRTEQGDSAMYLCASSLGDSRGQETQYFGPGTRLLVL.

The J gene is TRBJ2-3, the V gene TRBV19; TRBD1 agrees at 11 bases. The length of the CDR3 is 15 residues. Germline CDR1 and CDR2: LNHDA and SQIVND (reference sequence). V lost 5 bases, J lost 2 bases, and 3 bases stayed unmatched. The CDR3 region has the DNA TGTGCCAGTAGTTCCGGACAGGGGGCCACAGATACGCAGTATTTT. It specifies CASSSGQGATDTQYF.

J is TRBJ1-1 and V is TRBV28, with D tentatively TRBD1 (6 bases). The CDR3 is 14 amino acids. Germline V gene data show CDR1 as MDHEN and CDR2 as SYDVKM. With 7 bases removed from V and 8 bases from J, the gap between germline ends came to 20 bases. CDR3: CASIKPLAGTEAFF. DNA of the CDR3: TGTGCCAGCATTAAACCCCTAGCCGGGACAGAAGCTTTCTTT.

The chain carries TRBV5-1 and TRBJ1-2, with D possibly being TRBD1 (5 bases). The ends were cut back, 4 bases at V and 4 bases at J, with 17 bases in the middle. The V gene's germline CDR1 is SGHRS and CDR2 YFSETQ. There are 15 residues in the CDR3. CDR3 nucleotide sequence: TGCGCCAGCAGCGCGATTGAGGGACCCACCTATGGCTACACCTTC. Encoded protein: CASSAIEGPTYGYTF. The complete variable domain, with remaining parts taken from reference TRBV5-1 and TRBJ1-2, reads KAGVTQTPRYLIKTRGQQVTLSCSPISGHRSVSWYQQTPGQGLQFLFEYFSETQRNKGNFPGRFSGRQFSNSRSEMNVSTLELGDSALYLCASSAIEGPTYGYTFGSGTRLTVV.

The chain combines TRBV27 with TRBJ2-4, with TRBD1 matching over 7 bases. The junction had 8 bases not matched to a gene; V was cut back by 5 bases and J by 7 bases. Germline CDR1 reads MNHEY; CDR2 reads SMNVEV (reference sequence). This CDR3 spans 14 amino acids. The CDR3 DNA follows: TGTGCCAGCAGTCCCCTAACCAGGGGGAACATTCAGTACTTC. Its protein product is CASSPLTRGNIQYF.